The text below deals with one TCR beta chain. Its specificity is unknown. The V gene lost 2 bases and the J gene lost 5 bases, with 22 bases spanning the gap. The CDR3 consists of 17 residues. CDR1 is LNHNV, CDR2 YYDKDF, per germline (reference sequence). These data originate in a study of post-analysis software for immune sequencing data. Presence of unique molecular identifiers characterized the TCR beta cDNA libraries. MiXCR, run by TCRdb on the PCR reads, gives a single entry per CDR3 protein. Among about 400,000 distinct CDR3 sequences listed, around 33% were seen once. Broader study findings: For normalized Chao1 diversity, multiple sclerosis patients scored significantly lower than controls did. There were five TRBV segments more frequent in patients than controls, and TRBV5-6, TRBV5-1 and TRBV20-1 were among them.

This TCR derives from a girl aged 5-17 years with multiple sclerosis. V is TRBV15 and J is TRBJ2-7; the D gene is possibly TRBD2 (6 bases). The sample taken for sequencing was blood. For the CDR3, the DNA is TGTGCCACCAGCAGAACTACTCGCGGGGTATTCGGGAACGAGCAGTACTTC. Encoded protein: CATSRTTRGVFGNEQYF.